This T cell receptor (beta chain) comes out of a study of naive and memory T cell subsets. Study-level results: TCR counts from RNA may reflect activation-linked expression changes. From naive to CM, EM and EMRA, diversity decreased and Gini increased. A few larger clonotypes appeared in naive repertoires, especially CD8, possibly memory cells re-expressing CD45RA.

Both TRBC1 and TRBC2 were covered by a beta constant-region primer of two equimolar oligonucleotides. The ligated cDNA underwent four PCR rounds using SP2 and nested alpha and beta constant-region primers. An oligonucleotide with the SP2 primer and a 12-nucleotide UMI was ligated to the cDNA 3' end. One entry per CDR3 protein, called by TCRdb with MiXCR from the UMI-ligation and nested PCR reads. The sample contains under 150,000 distinct CDR3 sequences, 15% to 25% of which appear only once. About this clonotype: Its antigen is unknown.

This CDR3 has 14 amino acids. The ends were cut back, 4 bases at V and 5 bases at J, with 12 bases in the middle. The sequence derives from a human donor in good health. The genes are TRBV12-3 or TRBV12-4 and TRBJ2-1, with D maybe TRBD2 (6 bases). The sample taken for sequencing was naive CD8+ T cells from blood. The CDR3 DNA is TGTGCCAGCAGTTCCCCGGGGACTGACAATGAGCAGTTCTTC. Amino acid sequence: CASSSPGTDNEQFF.